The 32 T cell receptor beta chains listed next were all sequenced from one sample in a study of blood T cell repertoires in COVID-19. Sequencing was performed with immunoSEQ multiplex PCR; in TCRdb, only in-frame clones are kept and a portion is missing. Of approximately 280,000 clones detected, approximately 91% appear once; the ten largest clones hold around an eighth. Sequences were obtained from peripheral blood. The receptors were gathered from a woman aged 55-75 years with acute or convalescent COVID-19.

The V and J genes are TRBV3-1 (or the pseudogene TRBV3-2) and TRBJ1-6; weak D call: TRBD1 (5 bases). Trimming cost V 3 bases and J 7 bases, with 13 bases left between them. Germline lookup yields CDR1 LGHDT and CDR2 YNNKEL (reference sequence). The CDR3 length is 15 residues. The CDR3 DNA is TGTGCCAGCAGCCAGTCCTCGGGGGGAAATTCACCCCTCCACTTT. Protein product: CASSQSSGGNSPLHF.

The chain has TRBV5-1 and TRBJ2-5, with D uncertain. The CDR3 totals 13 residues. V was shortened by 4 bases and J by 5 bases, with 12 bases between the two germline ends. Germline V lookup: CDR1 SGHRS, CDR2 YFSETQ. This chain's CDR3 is CASSGSVRETQYF. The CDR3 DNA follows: TGCGCCAGCAGCGGTAGTGTGCGGGAGACCCAGTACTTC.

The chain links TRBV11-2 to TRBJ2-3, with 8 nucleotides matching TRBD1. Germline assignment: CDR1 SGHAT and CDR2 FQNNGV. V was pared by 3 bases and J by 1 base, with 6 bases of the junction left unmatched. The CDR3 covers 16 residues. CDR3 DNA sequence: TGTGCCAGCAGCTTTCAGGGGGCGGTAGGCACAGATACGCAGTATTTT. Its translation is CASSFQGAVGTDTQYF.

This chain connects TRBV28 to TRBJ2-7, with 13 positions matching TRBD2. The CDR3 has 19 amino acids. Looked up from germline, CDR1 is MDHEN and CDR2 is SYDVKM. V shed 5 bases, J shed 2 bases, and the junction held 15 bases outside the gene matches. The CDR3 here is CASSLTYGTSGVNPYEQYF. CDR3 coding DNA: TGTGCCAGCAGTCTCACCTACGGGACTAGCGGGGTAAATCCCTACGAGCAGTACTTC.

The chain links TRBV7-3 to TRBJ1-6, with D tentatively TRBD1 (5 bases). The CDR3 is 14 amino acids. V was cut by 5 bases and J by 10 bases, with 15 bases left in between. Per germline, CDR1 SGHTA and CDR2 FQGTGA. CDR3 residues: CASSARGGESPLHF. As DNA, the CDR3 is TGTGCCAGCAGCGCTCGGGGAGGGGAATCACCCCTCCACTTT. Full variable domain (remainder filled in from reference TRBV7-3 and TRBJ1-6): GAGVSQTPSNKVTEKGKYVELRCDPISGHTALYWYRQSLGQGPEFLIYFQGTGAADDSGLPNDRFFAVRPEGSVSTLKIQRTERGDSAVYLCASSARGGESPLHFGNGTRLTVT.

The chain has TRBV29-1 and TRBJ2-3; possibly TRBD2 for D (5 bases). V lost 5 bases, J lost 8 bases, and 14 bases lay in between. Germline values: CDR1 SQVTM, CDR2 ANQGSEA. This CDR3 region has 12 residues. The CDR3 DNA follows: TGCAGCGTTAGGACGGGGTTTGCTACGCAGTATTTT. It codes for CSVRTGFATQYF.

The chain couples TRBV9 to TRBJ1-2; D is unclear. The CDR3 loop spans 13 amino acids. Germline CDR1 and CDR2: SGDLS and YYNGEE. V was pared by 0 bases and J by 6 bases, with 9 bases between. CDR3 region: CASSVGGYDGYTF. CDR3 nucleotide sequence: TGTGCCAGCAGCGTAGGAGGCTACGATGGCTACACCTTC.

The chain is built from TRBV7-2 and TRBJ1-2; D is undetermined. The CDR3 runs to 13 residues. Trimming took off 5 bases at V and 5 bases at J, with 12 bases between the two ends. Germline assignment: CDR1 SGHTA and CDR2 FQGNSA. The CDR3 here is CASSPDWSYGYTF. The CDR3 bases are TGTGCCAGCAGCCCGGATTGGAGTTATGGCTACACCTTC. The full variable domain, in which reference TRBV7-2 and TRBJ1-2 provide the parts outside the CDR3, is GAGVSQSPSNKVTEKGKDVELRCDPISGHTALYWYRQSLGQGLEFLIYFQGNSAPDKSGLPSDRFSAERTGGSVSTLTIQRTQQEDSAVYLCASSPDWSYGYTFGSGTRLTVV.

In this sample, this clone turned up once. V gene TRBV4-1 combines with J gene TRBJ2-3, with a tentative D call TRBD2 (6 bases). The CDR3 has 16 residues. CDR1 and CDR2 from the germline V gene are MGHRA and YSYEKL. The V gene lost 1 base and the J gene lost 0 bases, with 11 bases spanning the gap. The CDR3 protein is CASSQGSGSSTDTQYF. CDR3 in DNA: TGCGCCAGCAGCCAAGGGAGCGGGTCTAGCACAGATACGCAGTATTTT.

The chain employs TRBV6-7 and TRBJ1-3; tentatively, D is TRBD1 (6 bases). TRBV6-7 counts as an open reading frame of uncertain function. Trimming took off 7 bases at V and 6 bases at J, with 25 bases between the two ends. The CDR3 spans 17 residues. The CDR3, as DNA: TGTGCCAGCACGAAAGCCCCGACAGGCAGAGGAGTAAACACCATATATTTT. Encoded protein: CASTKAPTGRGVNTIYF.

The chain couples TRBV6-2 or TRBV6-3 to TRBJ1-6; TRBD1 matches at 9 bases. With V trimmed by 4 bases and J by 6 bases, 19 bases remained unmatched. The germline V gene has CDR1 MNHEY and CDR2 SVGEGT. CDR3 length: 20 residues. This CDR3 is CASSSSRGQGSLAGNSPLHF. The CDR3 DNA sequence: TGTGCCAGCAGTTCCTCTAGGGGACAGGGATCCTTGGCGGGTAATTCACCCCTCCACTTT.

The CDR3 DNA reads TGTGCCAGCTCACCACCGGAACCTCTTCTGACAGGCTTCTACGAGCAGTACTTC. Its translation: CASSPPEPLLTGFYEQYF. The chain carries TRBV18 and TRBJ2-7; a possible D gene is TRBD1 (6 bases). CDR3 length: 18 amino acids. Trimming cost V 0 bases and J 3 bases, with 21 bases left between them. Germline V gene sequence: CDR1 KGHSH, CDR2 LQKENI.

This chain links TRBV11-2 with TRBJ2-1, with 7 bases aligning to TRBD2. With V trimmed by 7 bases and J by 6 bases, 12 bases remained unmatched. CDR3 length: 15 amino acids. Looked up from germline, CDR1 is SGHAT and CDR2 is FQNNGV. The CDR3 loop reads CASTYRDYATNEQFF. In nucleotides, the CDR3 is TGTGCCAGCACCTACCGGGACTACGCGACCAATGAGCAGTTCTTC.

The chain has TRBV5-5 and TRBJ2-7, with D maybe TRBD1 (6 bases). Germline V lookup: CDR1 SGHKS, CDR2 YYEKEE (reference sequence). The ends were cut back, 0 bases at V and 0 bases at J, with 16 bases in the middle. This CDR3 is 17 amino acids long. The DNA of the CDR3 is TGTGCCAGCAGCTTGGACAGGGCAGGCATGAGCTCCTACGAGCAGTACTTC. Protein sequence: CASSLDRAGMSSYEQYF.

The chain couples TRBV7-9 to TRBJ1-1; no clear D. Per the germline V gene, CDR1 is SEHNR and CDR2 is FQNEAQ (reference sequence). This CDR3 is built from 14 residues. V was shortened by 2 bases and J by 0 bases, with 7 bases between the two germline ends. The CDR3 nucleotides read TGTGCCAGCAGCTTAAGTCTATTGAACACTGAAGCTTTCTTT. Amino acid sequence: CASSLSLLNTEAFF.

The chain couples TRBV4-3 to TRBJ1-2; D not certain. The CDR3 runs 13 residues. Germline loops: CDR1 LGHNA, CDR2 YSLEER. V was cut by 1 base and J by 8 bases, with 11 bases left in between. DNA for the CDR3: TGCGCCAGCAGCCAAGCCGCCGGGGAGGGCTACACCTTC. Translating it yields CASSQAAGEGYTF.

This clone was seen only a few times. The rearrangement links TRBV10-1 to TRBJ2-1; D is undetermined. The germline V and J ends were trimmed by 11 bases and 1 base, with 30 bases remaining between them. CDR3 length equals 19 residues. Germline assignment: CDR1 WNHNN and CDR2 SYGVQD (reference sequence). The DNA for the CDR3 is TGCGCCCCGGCTTGTCACTCCAGCGCCTCCCGGAGTTCCTACAATGAGCAGTTCTTC. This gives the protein CAPACHSSASRSSYNEQFF.

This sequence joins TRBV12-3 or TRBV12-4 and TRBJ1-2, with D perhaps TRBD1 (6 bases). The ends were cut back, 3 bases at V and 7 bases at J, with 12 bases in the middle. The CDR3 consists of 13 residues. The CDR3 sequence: CASSFGQITGYTF. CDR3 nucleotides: TGTGCCAGCAGTTTCGGACAGATCACTGGCTACACCTTC.

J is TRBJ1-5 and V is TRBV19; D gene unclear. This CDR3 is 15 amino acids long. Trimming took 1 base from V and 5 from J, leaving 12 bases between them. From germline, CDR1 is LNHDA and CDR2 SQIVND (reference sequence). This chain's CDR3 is CASSIVAGVDQPQHF. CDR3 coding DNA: TGTGCCAGTAGTATAGTGGCAGGTGTGGATCAGCCCCAGCATTTT. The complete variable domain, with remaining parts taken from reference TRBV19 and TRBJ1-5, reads DGGITQSPKYLFRKEGQNVTLSCEQNLNHDAMYWYRQDPGQGLRLIYYSQIVNDFQKGDIAEGYSVSREKKESFPLTVTSAQKNPTAFYLCASSIVAGVDQPQHFGDGTRLSIL.

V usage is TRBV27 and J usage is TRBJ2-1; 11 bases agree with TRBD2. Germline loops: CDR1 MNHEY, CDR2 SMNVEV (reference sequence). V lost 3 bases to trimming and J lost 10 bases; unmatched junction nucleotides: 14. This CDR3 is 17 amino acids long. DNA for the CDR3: TGTGCCAGCAGTTTTGGCCAAACTAGCGGGAGTTTCTGGGAGCAGTTCTTC. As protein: CASSFGQTSGSFWEQFF.

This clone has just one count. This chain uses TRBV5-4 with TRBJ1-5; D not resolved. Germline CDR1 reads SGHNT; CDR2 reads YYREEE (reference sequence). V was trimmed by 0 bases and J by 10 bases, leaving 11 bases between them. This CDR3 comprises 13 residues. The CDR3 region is CASSLAPGGPQHF. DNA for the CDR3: TGTGCCAGCAGCTTGGCCCCCGGAGGCCCCCAGCATTTT.

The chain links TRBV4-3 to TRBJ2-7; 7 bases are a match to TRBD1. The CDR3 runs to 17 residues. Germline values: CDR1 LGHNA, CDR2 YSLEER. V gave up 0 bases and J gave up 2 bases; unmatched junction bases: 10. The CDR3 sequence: CASSQDLGQGVAYEQYF. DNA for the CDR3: TGCGCCAGCAGCCAAGATTTGGGGCAGGGGGTTGCCTACGAGCAGTACTTC.

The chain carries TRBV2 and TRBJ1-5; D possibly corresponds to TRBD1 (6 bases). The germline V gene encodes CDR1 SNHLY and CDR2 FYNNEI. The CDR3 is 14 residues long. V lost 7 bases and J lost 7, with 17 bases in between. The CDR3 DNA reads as TGTGCCAGCACCCTGGGGGGGCGGCGCCAGCCCCAGCATTTT. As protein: CASTLGGRRQPQHF.

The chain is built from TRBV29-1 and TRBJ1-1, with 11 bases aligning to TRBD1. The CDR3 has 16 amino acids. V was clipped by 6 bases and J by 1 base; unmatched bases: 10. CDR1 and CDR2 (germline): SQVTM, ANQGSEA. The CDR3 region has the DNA TGCAGCGTCGCCGGGACAGGGGGGGTCCGGAACACTGAAGCTTTCTTT. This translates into CSVAGTGGVRNTEAFF. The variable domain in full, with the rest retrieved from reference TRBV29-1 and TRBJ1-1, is SAVISQKPSRDICQRGTSLTIQCQVDSQVTMMFWYRQQPGQSLTLIATANQGSEATYESGFVIDKFPISRPNLTFSTLTVSNMSPEDSSIYLCSVAGTGGVRNTEAFFGQGTRLTVV.

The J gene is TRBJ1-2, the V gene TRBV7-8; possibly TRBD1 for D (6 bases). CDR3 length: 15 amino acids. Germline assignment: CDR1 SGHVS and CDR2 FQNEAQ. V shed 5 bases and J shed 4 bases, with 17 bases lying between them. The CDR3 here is CASSHLDSPVYGYTF. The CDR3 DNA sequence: TGTGCCAGCAGCCACCTGGACAGTCCGGTCTATGGCTACACCTTC.

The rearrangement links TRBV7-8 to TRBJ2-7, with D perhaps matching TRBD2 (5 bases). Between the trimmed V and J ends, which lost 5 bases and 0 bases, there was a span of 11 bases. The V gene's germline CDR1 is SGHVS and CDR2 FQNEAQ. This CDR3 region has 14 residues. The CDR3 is CASSRGFSSYEQYF. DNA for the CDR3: TGTGCCAGCAGCCGAGGGTTTAGCTCCTACGAGCAGTACTTC.

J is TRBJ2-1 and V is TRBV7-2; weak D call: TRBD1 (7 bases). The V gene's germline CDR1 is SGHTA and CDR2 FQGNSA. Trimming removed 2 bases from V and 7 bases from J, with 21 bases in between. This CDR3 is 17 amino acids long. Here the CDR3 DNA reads TGTGCCAGCAGCTTATGGGACGGGCAGGGGGGCGGAAATGAGCAGTTCTTC. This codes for CASSLWDGQGGGNEQFF.

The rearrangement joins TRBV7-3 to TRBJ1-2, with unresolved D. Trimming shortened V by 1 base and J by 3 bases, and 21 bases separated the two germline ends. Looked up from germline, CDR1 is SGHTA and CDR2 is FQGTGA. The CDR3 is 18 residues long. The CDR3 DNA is TGTGCCAGCAGCTTAATAATAAGGGAGACCGAACCCTACTATGGCTACACCTTC. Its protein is CASSLIIRETEPYYGYTF.

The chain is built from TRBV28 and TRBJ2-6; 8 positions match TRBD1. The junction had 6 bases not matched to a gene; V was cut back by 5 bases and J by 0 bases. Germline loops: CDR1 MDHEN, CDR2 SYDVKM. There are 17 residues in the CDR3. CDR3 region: CASSRAGGGSGANVLTF. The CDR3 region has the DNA TGTGCCAGCAGTCGGGCAGGGGGCGGCTCTGGGGCCAACGTCCTGACTTTC.

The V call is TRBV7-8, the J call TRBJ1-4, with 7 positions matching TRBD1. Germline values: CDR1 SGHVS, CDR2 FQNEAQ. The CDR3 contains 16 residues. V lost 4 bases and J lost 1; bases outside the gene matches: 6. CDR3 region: CASSSGRGRTNEKLFF. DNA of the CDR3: TGTGCCAGCAGCTCGGGAAGGGGGCGAACTAATGAAAAACTGTTTTTT.

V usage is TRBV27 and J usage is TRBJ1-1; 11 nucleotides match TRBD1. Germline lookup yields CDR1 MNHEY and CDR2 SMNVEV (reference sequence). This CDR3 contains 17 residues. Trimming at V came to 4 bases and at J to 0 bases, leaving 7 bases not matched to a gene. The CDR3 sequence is CASSSGTGGFMNTEAFF. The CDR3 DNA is TGTGCCAGCAGTTCCGGGACAGGGGGGTTCATGAACACTGAAGCTTTCTTT.

The CDR3 loop is CASKGRRGPQETQYF. The CDR3 DNA is TGTGCCAGCAAGGGGCGGCGGGGCCCTCAAGAGACCCAGTACTTC. The chain couples TRBV28 to TRBJ2-5, with D possibly TRBD2 on 6 matching bases. V was pared by 7 bases and J by 2 bases, with 17 bases between. Per germline, CDR1 MDHEN and CDR2 SYDVKM. The length of the CDR3 is 15 residues.